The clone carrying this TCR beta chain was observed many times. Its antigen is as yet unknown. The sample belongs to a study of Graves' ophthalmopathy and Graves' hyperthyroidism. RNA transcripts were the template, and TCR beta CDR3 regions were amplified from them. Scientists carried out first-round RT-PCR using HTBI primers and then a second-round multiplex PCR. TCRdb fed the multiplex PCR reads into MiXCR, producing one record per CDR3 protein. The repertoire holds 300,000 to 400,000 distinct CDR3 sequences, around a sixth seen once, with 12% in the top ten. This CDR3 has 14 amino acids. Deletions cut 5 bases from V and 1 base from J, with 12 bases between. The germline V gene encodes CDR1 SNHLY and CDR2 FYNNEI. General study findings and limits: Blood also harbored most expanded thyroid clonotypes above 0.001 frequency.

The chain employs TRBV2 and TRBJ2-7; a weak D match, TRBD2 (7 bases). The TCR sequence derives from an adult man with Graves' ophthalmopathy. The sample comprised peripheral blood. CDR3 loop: CASSRGARSYEQYF. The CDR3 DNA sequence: TGTGCCAGCAGTCGGGGGGCCCGATCCTACGAGCAGTACTTC.